This TCR beta chain was recovered during a study of shared clonotypes between healthy human individuals. Findings of the study overall: Richness estimates generally favored naive over memory subsets. Naive CD4 clonotypes were shared across several donors at around 5%.

The V and J ends lost 3 bases and 1 base respectively, with 6 bases between them. Germline CDR1 SEHNR, CDR2 FQNEAQ (reference sequence). This CDR3 has 13 residues. CD45RO-negative, CCR7-positively selected cells formed the naive CD8 fraction, excluding terminally differentiated effector memory CD45RA+ cells. As regards this clone: Its target is not known.

Assay runs were performed at deep level. In the original processing: Quality scores were absent from the junction-only immunoSEQ sequences, so filtering differed. TCRdb's table, derived via immunoSEQ multiplex PCR, lists solely in-frame clones and lacks some. The V and J calls and clone size are taken from that table; D and trimming were inferred from the DNA. The data hold more than 2 million clones, with 85% to 95% observed a single time. The clonotype originates from a man aged 18 to 30 in good health. Sequenced material: naive CD8+ T cells sorted from blood. The chain has TRBV7-9 and TRBJ1-2; D gene uncertain. In DNA form, the CDR3 reads TGTGCCAGCAGCTTCTCGGATAACTATGGCTACACCTTC. This translates into CASSFSDNYGYTF.